These 23 T cell receptor beta chains were all obtained from the same sample, sequenced in a study of T cell responses to AZD1222 COVID-19 vaccine (dated by TCRdb to the early 2020s). This specimen's time point label, interpreted: about 28 days (+/-7) after the second vaccine dose. The protocol used for the library was the immunoSEQ multiplex PCR assay. The table was pulled from immuneACCESS by TCRdb, which kept in-frame rearrangements only. Such tables lose some clones; where checked, under half of the loss comes from unresolved V genes, and the rest has no known cause. The sample table shows approximately 140,000 clones, and 90% to 95% are seen once. Clones ranked in the top ten supply roughly 3.8% of the sample. The material was peripheral blood, obtained 28 days after the second AZD1222 dose. The receptor set was obtained from an adult who received the AZD1222 COVID-19 vaccine.

This clone was seen only once. The V call is TRBV11-3, the J call TRBJ1-5; D is possibly TRBD1 (6 bases). The CDR3 sequence is 20 residues long. The germline V gene encodes CDR1 SGHNT and CDR2 YENEEA. V was shortened by 0 bases and J by 1 base, with 22 bases between the two germline ends. The CDR3 spells CASSLDNVDRPRVSNQPQHF. The CDR3 coding sequence is TGTGCCAGCAGCTTAGATAATGTTGACAGGCCGCGGGTGAGCAATCAGCCCCAGCATTTT.

The chain has TRBV5-6 and TRBJ2-7; 10 bases agree with TRBD1. Per germline, CDR1 SGHDT and CDR2 YYEEEE. The ends lost 5 bases at V and 6 bases at J; junction bases unmatched: 11. This CDR3 has 15 amino acids. The chain's CDR3 is CASRAPGQGMREQYF. The CDR3 DNA is TGTGCCAGCAGGGCACCGGGACAGGGGATGCGCGAGCAGTACTTC.

This chain joins TRBV19 and TRBJ1-1; D perhaps matches TRBD1 (6 bases). Germline V gives CDR1 LNHDA, CDR2 SQIVND (reference sequence). V shed 5 bases and J shed 4 bases, with 14 bases lying between them. The CDR3 has 14 residues. The CDR3 DNA reads as TGTGCCAGTAGTGGGGTACAGGGAACCACTGAAGCTTTCTTT. This gives the protein CASSGVQGTTEAFF.

The chain joins TRBV6-4 to TRBJ2-1; 11 bases map to TRBD2. This CDR3 has 15 amino acids. Germline V gene data show CDR1 as MRHNA and CDR2 as SNTAGT. V was pared by 3 bases and J by 2 bases, with 0 bases of the junction left unmatched. The CDR3 DNA reads as TGTGCCAGCAGTGATAGCGGGGGGGCCTACAATGAGCAGTTCTTC. Encoded protein: CASSDSGGAYNEQFF.

Remarks on this clone: The junction departs from the called germline gene at one end, perhaps through a read error. The genes are TRBV18 and TRBJ1-2; 7 nucleotides align to TRBD1. This CDR3 comprises 12 residues. CDR1 is KGHSH, CDR2 LQKENI, per germline. The DNA of the CDR3 is TGTGCCAGTTCACCCAGGGGGGATGGCTACACCTTC. It codes for CASSPRGDGYTF.

This clone was detected a few times. The chain carries TRBV5-1 and TRBJ1-2; a weak D match, TRBD1 (6 bases). The CDR3 spans 15 residues. Between the trimmed V and J ends, which lost 4 bases and 4 bases, there was a span of 17 bases. The germline V gene encodes CDR1 SGHRS and CDR2 YFSETQ. The CDR3 is CASSGYRDSVYGYTF. For the CDR3, the DNA is TGCGCCAGCAGCGGTTACAGGGACTCAGTCTATGGCTACACCTTC.

The J gene is TRBJ2-1, the V gene TRBV19; 8 bases agree with TRBD2. The V and J ends lost 1 base and 7 bases, in that order; junction bases with no gene match: 6. There are 15 residues in the CDR3. CDR1 is LNHDA, CDR2 SQIVND, per germline (reference sequence). The CDR3 DNA reads TGTGCCAGTAGTATAGGACTAGCGACAGGAAATGAGCAGTTCTTC. This translates into CASSIGLATGNEQFF.

J is TRBJ2-4 and V is TRBV6-1; 13 bases line up with TRBD2. The CDR3 totals 19 residues. Trimming removed 4 bases from V and 7 bases from J; junction bases left unmatched: 16. CDR1 and CDR2 (germline): MNHNS, SASEGT. CDR3 in amino acids: CASSGTTSGGTTRRNIQYF. CDR3 nucleotide sequence: TGTGCCAGCAGTGGCACGACTAGCGGGGGGACAACGAGGAGGAACATTCAGTACTTC.

The chain recombines TRBV30 with TRBJ1-3; 7 bases are shared with TRBD1. The germline V gene encodes CDR1 GTSNPN and CDR2 SVGIG (reference sequence). J was trimmed by 0 bases and V by 2 bases; bases with no gene match: 4. The CDR3 totals 15 residues. The CDR3 bases are TGTGCCTGGAGTAGGACAGGCAACTCTGGAAACACCATATATTTT. This translates into CAWSRTGNSGNTIYF.

J is TRBJ2-7 and V is TRBV5-4; 9 bases match TRBD2. The junction had 12 bases not matched to a gene; V was cut back by 4 bases and J by 4 bases. The V gene's germline CDR1 is SGHNT and CDR2 YYREEE (reference sequence). The CDR3 is 16 residues long. The CDR3 here is CASSPVAGATTYEQYF. CDR3 nucleotides: TGTGCCAGCAGCCCTGTAGCGGGAGCCACGACTTACGAGCAGTACTTC.

The chain links TRBV7-3 to TRBJ2-7, with D possibly being TRBD1 (6 bases). The CDR3 has 13 residues. Between the trimmed V and J ends, which lost 4 bases and 7 bases, there was a span of 14 bases. Germline CDR1 SGHTA, CDR2 FQGTGA. CDR3 nucleotide sequence: TGTGCCAGCAGCTCCTCCAGGGGTGGGGAGCAGTACTTC. As protein: CASSSSRGGEQYF.

This clone was observed once. CDR3 amino acids: CASGLRRGKAEQFF. CDR3 DNA: TGTGCTAGTGGTTTGCGACGGGGGAAGGCTGAGCAGTTCTTC. The chain carries TRBV12-5 and TRBJ2-1; TRBD2 is a possible D gene (6 bases). The CDR3 sequence is 14 residues long. Germline values: CDR1 LGHNT, CDR2 FRNRAP. V shed 2 bases and J shed 9 bases, with 14 bases lying between them.

The gene calls are TRBV30 and TRBJ1-2; 10 nucleotides line up with TRBD1. V lost 0 bases to trimming and J lost 5 bases; unmatched junction nucleotides: 9. In germline, CDR1 is GTSNPN, CDR2 SVGIG (reference sequence). This CDR3 contains 16 residues. The CDR3 DNA sequence: TGTGCCTGGAGTGTTCGGACAGGGGGTCTGCGGTATGGCTACACCTTC. Residues: CAWSVRTGGLRYGYTF.

This clone was seen a handful of times. The chain uses TRBV28 and TRBJ1-2, with 10 positions matching TRBD1. With 7 bases clipped from V and 6 bases from J, the junction kept 8 bases outside the gene matches. This CDR3 is built from 14 residues. Germline V gives CDR1 MDHEN, CDR2 SYDVKM. CDR3: CASIGTGVYHGYTF. The CDR3 coding sequence is TGTGCCAGCATAGGGACAGGGGTTTATCATGGCTACACCTTC.

The V gene is TRBV5-4, the J gene TRBJ1-1; TRBD1 agrees at 8 bases. In germline, CDR1 is SGHNT, CDR2 YYREEE (reference sequence). The J segment lost 1 base and the V segment lost 0 bases, leaving 8 bases of the junction unmatched. This CDR3 contains 17 residues. The CDR3 sequence: CASSLGQGARANTEAFF. DNA for the CDR3: TGTGCCAGCAGCTTGGGCCAGGGGGCGCGGGCGAACACTGAAGCTTTCTTT.

The rearrangement joins TRBV9 to TRBJ2-2; D gene uncertain. The germline gives CDR1 SGDLS, CDR2 YYNGEE. The CDR3 has 12 amino acids. The germline V and J ends were trimmed by 1 base and 4 bases, with 2 bases remaining between them. CDR3 region: CASSVTTGELFF. The CDR3 nucleotides are TGTGCCAGCAGCGTAACCACCGGGGAGCTGTTTTTT.

V gene TRBV19 combines with J gene TRBJ2-1; perhaps TRBD2 as D (5 bases). This CDR3 has 13 residues. The V and J ends lost 5 bases and 7 bases respectively, with 12 bases between them. Germline assignment: CDR1 LNHDA and CDR2 SQIVND (reference sequence). The CDR3 protein is CASSVGVQNEQFF. For the CDR3, the DNA is TGTGCCAGTAGTGTCGGGGTTCAAAATGAGCAGTTCTTC.

The genes are TRBV7-2 and TRBJ2-1, with D unclear. CDR1 and CDR2 (germline): SGHTA, FQGNSA. V lost 3 bases, J lost 5 bases, and 11 bases lay in between. The CDR3 runs to 14 residues. The CDR3 loop is CASSFNVGHNEQFF. The DNA for the CDR3 is TGTGCCAGCAGCTTCAATGTAGGGCACAATGAGCAGTTCTTC.

The chain carries TRBV9 and TRBJ2-5; the match to TRBD1 covers 10 bases. The CDR3 consists of 19 residues. After removal of 0 bases from V and 2 bases from J, the junction contained 13 bases not matched to a gene. Germline V gene lookup returns CDR1 SGDLS and CDR2 YYNGEE. The CDR3 spells CASSVGPLDGQGVQETQYF. The CDR3 DNA reads as TGTGCCAGCAGCGTAGGACCCCTAGATGGACAGGGGGTTCAAGAGACCCAGTACTTC.

This chain uses TRBV12-3 or TRBV12-4 with TRBJ2-1; D is ambiguous. CDR3 length equals 11 residues. V lost 7 bases and J 15 bases, leaving 16 bases between the germline ends. The CDR3 DNA reads TGTGCCAGCACCGAAGGGTGGAAGGTGTTCTTC. Translation: CASTEGWKVFF.

The chain is built from TRBV6-1 and TRBJ1-6, with D unresolved. Germline CDR1 reads MNHNS; CDR2 reads SASEGT. V was pared by 2 bases and J by 2 bases, with 10 bases between. CDR3 size: 16 residues. CDR3 bases: TGTGCCAGCAGTGAAACCCCCGCGACCTATAATTCACCCCTCCACTTT. Protein product: CASSETPATYNSPLHF.

The chain employs TRBV9 and TRBJ1-2; no clear D. The CDR3 contains 13 residues. V gave up 8 bases and J gave up 2 bases, with 13 bases separating them. Germline-derived CDR1 and CDR2 are SGDLS and YYNGEE. In DNA, the CDR3 is TGTGCCAGTGGCAGCGACTCCAACTATGGCTACACCTTC. It encodes CASGSDSNYGYTF. Together with reference TRBV9 and TRBJ1-2, the CDR3 gives the full variable domain: DSGVTQTPKHLITATGQRVTLRCSPRSGDLSVYWYQQSLDQGLQFLIQYYNGEERAKGNILERFSAQQFPDLHSELNLSSLELGDSALYFCASGSDSNYGYTFGSGTRLTVV.

The rearrangement links TRBV7-8 to TRBJ2-5, with D maybe TRBD2 (6 bases). The CDR3 length is 14 residues. Germline CDR1 SGHVS, CDR2 FQNEAQ. The ends were cut back, 7 bases at V and 5 bases at J, with 17 bases in the middle. The DNA for the CDR3 is TGTGCCAGCACCTTTGGAGGGAGGAGCGAGACCCAGTACTTC. Translated, it gives CASTFGGRSETQYF. Combining the CDR3 with reference TRBV7-8 and TRBJ2-5 gives the whole variable domain GAGVSQSPRYKVAKRGQDVALRCDPISGHVSLFWYQQALGQGPEFLTYFQNEAQLDKSGLPSDRFFAERPEGSVSTLKIQRTQQEDSAVYLCASTFGGRSETQYFGPGTRLLVL.